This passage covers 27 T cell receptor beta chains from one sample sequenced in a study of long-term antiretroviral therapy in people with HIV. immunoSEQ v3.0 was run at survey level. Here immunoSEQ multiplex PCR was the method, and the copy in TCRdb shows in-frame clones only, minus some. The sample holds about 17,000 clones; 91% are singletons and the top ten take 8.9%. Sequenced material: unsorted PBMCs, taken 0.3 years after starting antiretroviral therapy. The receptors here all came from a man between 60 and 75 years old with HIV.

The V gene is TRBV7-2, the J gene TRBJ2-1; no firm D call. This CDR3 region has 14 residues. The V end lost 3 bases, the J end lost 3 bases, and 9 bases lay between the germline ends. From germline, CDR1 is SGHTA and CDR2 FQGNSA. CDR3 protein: CASSFGSSYNEQFF. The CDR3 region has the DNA TGTGCCAGCAGCTTTGGGTCCAGCTACAATGAGCAGTTCTTC. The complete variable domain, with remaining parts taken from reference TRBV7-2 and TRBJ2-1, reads GAGVSQSPSNKVTEKGKDVELRCDPISGHTALYWYRQSLGQGLEFLIYFQGNSAPDKSGLPSDRFSAERTGGSVSTLTIQRTQQEDSAVYLCASSFGSSYNEQFFGPGTRLTVL.

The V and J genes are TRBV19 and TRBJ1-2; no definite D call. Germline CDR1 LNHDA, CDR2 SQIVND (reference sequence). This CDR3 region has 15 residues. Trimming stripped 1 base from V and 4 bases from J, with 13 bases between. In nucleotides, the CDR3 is TGTGCCAGTAGTATAGTAGATGGCCCGAGCTATGGCTACACCTTC. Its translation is CASSIVDGPSYGYTF. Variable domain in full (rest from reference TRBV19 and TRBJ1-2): DGGITQSPKYLFRKEGQNVTLSCEQNLNHDAMYWYRQDPGQGLRLIYYSQIVNDFQKGDIAEGYSVSREKKESFPLTVTSAQKNPTAFYLCASSIVDGPSYGYTFGSGTRLTVV.

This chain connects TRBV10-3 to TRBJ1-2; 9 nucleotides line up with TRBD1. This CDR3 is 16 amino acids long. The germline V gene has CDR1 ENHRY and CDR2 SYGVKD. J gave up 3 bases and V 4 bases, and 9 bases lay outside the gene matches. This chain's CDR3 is CAISGGTGSSDYGYTF. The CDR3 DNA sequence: TGTGCCATCAGTGGGGGGACAGGGAGTTCGGACTATGGCTACACCTTC.

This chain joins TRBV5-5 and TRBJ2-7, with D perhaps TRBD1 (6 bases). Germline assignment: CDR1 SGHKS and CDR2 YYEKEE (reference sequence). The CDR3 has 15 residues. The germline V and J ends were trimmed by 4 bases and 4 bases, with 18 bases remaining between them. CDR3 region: CASSHRGLLGYEQYF. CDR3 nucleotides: TGTGCCAGCAGCCATAGGGGGTTACTGGGGTACGAGCAGTACTTC.

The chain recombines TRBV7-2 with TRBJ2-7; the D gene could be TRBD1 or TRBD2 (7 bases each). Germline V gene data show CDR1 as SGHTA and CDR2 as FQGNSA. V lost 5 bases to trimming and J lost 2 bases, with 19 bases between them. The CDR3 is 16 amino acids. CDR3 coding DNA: TGTGCCAGCAGCCCAGGGGGGAGCGGGGCTCCCTACGAGCAGTACTTC. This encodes CASSPGGSGAPYEQYF.

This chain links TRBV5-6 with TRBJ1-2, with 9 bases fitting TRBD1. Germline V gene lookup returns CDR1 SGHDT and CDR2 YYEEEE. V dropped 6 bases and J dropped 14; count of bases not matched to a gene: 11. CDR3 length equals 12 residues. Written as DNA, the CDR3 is TGTGCCAGCACCCGGGGGGACAGGGCGGAAACCTTC. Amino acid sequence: CASTRGDRAETF. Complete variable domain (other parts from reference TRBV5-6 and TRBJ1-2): DAGVTQSPTHLIKTRGQQVTLRCSPKSGHDTVSWYQQALGQGPQFIFQYYEEEERQRGNFPDRFSGHQFPNYSSELNVNALLLGDSALYLCASTRGDRAETFGSGTRLTVV.

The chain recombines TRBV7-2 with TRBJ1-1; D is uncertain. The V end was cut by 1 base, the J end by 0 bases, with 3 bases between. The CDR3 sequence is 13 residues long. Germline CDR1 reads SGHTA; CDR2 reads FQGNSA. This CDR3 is CASSLDMNTEAFF. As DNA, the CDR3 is TGTGCCAGCAGCTTAGACATGAACACTGAAGCTTTCTTT.

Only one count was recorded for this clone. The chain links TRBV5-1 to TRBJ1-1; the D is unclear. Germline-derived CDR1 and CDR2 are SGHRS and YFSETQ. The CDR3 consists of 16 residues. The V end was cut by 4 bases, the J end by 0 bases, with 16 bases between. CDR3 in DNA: TGCGCCAGCAGCCCGCTTCGATACACGATGAACACTGAAGCTTTCTTT. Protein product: CASSPLRYTMNTEAFF.

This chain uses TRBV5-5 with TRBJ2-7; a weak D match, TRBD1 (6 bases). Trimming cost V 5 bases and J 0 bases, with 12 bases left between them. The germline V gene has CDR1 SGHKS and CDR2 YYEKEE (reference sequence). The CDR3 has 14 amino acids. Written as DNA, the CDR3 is TGTGCCAGCAGGCCTCGGGGACACTCCTACGAGCAGTACTTC. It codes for CASRPRGHSYEQYF. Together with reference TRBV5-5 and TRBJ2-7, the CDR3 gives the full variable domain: DAGVTQSPTHLIKTRGQQVTLRCSPISGHKSVSWYQQVLGQGPQFIFQYYEKEERGRGNFPDRFSARQFPNYSSELNVNALLLGDSALYLCASRPRGHSYEQYFGPGTRLTVT.

DNA of the CDR3: TGTGCCTGGAGTCCCGCAGGGGGCTACTATGGCTACACCTTC. This codes for CAWSPAGGYYGYTF. The chain recombines TRBV30 with TRBJ1-2; 8 bases align to TRBD1. The CDR3 consists of 14 residues. Losses at the gene ends were 2 bases for V and 3 bases for J; bases not matched to a gene: 5. Germline V gives CDR1 GTSNPN, CDR2 SVGIG (reference sequence).

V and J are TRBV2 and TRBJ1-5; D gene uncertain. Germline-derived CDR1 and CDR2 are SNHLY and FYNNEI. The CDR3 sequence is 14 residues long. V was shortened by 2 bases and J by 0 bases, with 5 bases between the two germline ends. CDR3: CASSETASNQPQHF. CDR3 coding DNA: TGTGCCAGCAGTGAAACAGCTAGCAATCAGCCCCAGCATTTT.

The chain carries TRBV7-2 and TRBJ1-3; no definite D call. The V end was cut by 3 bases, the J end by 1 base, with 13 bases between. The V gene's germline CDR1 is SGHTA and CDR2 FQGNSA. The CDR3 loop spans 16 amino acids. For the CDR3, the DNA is TGTGCCAGCAGCTTGGGGATGCGGGGTTCTGGAAACACCATATATTTT. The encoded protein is CASSLGMRGSGNTIYF.

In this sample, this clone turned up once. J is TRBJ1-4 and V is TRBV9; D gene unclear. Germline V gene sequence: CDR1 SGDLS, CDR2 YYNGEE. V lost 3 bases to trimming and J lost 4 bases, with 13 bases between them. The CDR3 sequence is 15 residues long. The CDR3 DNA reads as TGTGCCAGCAGCGCCGACCGGGGTCATAATGAAAAACTGTTTTTT. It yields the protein CASSADRGHNEKLFF.

The CDR3 region is CASSLVPGGNYGYTF. For the CDR3, the DNA is TGTGCCAGCAGCTTGGTTCCAGGGGGGAACTATGGCTACACCTTC. The chain has TRBV5-6 and TRBJ1-2; 7 bases fit TRBD1. The CDR3 is 15 amino acids. The germline V gene has CDR1 SGHDT and CDR2 YYEEEE. V lost 0 bases, J lost 2 bases, and 4 bases stayed unmatched.

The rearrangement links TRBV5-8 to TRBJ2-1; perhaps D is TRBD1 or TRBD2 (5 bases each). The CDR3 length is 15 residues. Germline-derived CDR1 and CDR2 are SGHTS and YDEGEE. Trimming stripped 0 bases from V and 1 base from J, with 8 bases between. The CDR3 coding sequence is TGTGCCAGCAGCTTGGGGGGGATGTCCTACAATGAGCAGTTCTTC. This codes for CASSLGGMSYNEQFF. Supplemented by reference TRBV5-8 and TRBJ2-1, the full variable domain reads EAGVTQSPTHLIKTRGQQATLRCSPISGHTSVYWYQQALGLGLQFLLWYDEGEERNRGNFPPRFSGRQFPNYSSELNVNALELEDSALYLCASSLGGMSYNEQFFGPGTRLTVL.

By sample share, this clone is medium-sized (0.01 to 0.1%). The CDR3 bases are TGCAGCGTTGAAGTGTCTAGGGTGGTGGAGGAGACCCAGTACTTC. Protein sequence: CSVEVSRVVEETQYF. This rearrangement joins TRBV29-1 to TRBJ2-5, with no clear D. Germline lookup yields CDR1 SQVTM and CDR2 ANQGSEA. V lost 1 base and J 5 bases, leaving 17 bases between the germline ends. The CDR3 loop spans 15 amino acids.

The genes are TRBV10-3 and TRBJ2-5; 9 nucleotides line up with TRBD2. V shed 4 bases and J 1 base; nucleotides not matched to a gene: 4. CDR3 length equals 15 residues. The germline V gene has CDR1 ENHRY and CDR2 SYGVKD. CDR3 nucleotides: TGTGCCATCAGTGGGGCGCGGGGGGGCCAAGAGACCCAGTACTTC. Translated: CAISGARGGQETQYF.

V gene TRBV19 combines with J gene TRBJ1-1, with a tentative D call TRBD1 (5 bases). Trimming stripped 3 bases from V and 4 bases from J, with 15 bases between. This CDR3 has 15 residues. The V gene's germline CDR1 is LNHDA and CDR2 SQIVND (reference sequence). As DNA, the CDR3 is TGTGCCAGTAGTATGACAGATGGGCCCGGCACTGAAGCTTTCTTT. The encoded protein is CASSMTDGPGTEAFF.

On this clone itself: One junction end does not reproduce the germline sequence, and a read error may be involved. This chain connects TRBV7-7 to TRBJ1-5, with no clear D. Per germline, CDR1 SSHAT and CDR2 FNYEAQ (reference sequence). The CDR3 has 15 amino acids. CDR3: CASSSQRDSNQPQHF. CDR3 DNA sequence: TGTGCTAGCAGCTCCCAACGGGATAGCAATCAGCCCCAGCATTTT. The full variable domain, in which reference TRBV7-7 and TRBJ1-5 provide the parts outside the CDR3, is GAGVSQSPRYKVTKRGQDVTLRCDPISSHATLYWYQQALGQGPEFLTYFNYEAQPDKSGLPSDRFSAERPEGSISTLTIQRTEQRDSAMYRCASSSQRDSNQPQHFGDGTRLSIL.

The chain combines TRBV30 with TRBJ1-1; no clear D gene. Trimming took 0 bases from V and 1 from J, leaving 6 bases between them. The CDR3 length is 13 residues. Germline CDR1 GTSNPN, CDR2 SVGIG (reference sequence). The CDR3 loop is CAWSVLSNTEAFF. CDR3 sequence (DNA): TGTGCCTGGAGTGTACTATCGAACACTGAAGCTTTCTTT. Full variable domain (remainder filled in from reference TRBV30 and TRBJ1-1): SQTIHQWPATLVQPVGSPLSLECTVEGTSNPNLYWYRQAAGRGLQLLFYSVGIGQISSEVPQNLSASRPQDRQFILSSKKLLLSDSGFYLCAWSVLSNTEAFFGQGTRLTVV.

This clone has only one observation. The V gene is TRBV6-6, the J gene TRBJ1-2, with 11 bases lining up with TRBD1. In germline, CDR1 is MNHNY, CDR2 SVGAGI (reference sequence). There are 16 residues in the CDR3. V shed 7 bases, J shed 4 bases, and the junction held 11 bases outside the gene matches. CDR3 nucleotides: TGTGCCAGCAAGACGGACAGGGGGCGATACTCCTATGGCTACACCTTC. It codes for CASKTDRGRYSYGYTF.

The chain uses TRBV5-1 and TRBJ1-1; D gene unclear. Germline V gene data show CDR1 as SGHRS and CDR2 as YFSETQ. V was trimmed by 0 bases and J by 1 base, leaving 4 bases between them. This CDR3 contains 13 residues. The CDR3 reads CASSLAGNTEAFF. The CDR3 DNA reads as TGCGCCAGCAGCTTGGCAGGGAACACTGAAGCTTTCTTT. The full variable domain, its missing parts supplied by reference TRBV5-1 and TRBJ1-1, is KAGVTQTPRYLIKTRGQQVTLSCSPISGHRSVSWYQQTPGQGLQFLFEYFSETQRNKGNFPGRFSGRQFSNSRSEMNVSTLELGDSALYLCASSLAGNTEAFFGQGTRLTVV.

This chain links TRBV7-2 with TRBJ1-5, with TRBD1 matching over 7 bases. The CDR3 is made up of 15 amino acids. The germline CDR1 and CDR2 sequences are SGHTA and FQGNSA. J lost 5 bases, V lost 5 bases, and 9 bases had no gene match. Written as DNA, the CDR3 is TGTGCCAGCAGCGCCCAGGGGGGAGGGGATCAGCCCCAGCATTTT. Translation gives CASSAQGGGDQPQHF.

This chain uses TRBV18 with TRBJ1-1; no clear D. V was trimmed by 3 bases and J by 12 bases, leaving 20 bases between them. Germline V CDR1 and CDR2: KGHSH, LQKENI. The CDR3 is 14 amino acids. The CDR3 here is CASSPSISSDLPFF. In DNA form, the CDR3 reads TGTGCCAGCTCACCCAGTATCTCCTCAGACCTTCCTTTCTTT.

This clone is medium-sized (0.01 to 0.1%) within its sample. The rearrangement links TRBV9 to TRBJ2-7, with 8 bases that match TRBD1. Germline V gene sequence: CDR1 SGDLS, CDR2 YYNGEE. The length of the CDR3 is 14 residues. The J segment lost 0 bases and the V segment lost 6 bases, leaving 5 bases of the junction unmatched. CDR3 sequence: CASNRQGSSYEQYF. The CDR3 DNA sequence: TGTGCCAGCAACCGACAGGGGAGCTCCTACGAGCAGTACTTC.

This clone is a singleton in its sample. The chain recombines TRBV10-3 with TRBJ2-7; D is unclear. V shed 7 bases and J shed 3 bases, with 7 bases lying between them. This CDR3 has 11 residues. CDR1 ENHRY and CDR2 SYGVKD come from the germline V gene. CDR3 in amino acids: CAIILVYEQYF. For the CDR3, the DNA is TGTGCCATCATCCTGGTCTACGAGCAGTACTTC.

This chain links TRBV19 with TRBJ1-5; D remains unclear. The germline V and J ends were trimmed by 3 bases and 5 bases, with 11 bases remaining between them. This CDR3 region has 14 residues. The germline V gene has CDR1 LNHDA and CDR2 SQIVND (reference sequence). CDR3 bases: TGTGCCAGTAGTATCCAGGATTTCGATCAGCCCCAGCATTTT. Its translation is CASSIQDFDQPQHF.